These 14 T cell receptor beta chains share one sample of origin, sequenced in a study of cytomegalovirus exposure and HLA in healthy donors. The PCR used 60 Vbeta and 13 Jbeta primers. Only in-frame clones appear in the TCRdb table, and some are missing; sequencing was by immunoSEQ multiplex PCR. The sample includes some 190,000 clones, roughly 81% of them seen just once. The sequencing sample was made of PBMCs. Every receptor here comes from a woman between 25 and 40 years old in good health and CMV-seropositive.

This chain's CDR3 is CASSLGLAGGNYEQYF. DNA for the CDR3: TGTGCCAGCTCACTCGGACTAGCGGGGGGCAATTACGAGCAGTACTTC. The chain combines TRBV18 with TRBJ2-7; 14 nucleotides match TRBD2. The germline CDR1 and CDR2 sequences are KGHSH and LQKENI. CDR3 length: 16 residues. V lost 4 bases to trimming and J lost 4 bases; unmatched junction nucleotides: 6.

The chain has TRBV5-1 and TRBJ1-2; weak D call: TRBD1 (6 bases). This CDR3 is built from 15 residues. Germline CDR1 is SGHRS and CDR2 is YFSETQ. V was pared by 4 bases and J by 8 bases, with 21 bases between. The CDR3 sequence: CASSPGGGGRWGYTF. The CDR3 DNA reads as TGCGCCAGCAGCCCGGGAGGAGGGGGAAGGTGGGGCTACACCTTC.

CDR3 sequence reads: CASSPLGDSSYEQYF. The CDR3, as DNA: TGTGCCAGCAGCCCTCTCGGGGATAGCTCCTACGAGCAGTACTTC. V is TRBV11-2 and J is TRBJ2-7, with D possibly being TRBD2 (5 bases). Trimming took 5 bases from V and 0 from J, leaving 14 bases between them. The CDR3 consists of 15 residues. Germline V gene sequence: CDR1 SGHAT, CDR2 FQNNGV.

The rearrangement links TRBV2 to TRBJ2-3; 9 nucleotides line up with TRBD1. The CDR3 spans 13 residues. The junction had 4 bases not matched to a gene; V was cut back by 7 bases and J by 5 bases. Germline CDR1 is SNHLY and CDR2 is FYNNEI. CDR3 loop: CASNRGHGDTQYF. In DNA, the CDR3 is TGTGCCAGCAACAGGGGGCATGGAGATACGCAGTATTTT.

This clone was observed a few times. The chain combines TRBV30 with TRBJ1-4; 8 nucleotides align to TRBD1. Germline CDR1 and CDR2: GTSNPN and SVGIG (reference sequence). After removal of 3 bases from V and 8 bases from J, the junction contained 8 bases not matched to a gene. The CDR3 is made up of 14 amino acids. CDR3 region: CAWRGQAVNEKLFF. CDR3 DNA: TGTGCCTGGAGGGGACAGGCCGTAAACGAAAAACTGTTTTTT.

This clone has a single count. This chain links TRBV6-4 with TRBJ2-2, with D possibly matching TRBD2 (6 bases). Trimming took 4 bases from V and 1 from J, leaving 10 bases between them. The CDR3 is 15 amino acids. The V gene's germline CDR1 is MRHNA and CDR2 SNTAGT. Here the CDR3 reads CASSGSGQNTGELFF. CDR3 DNA: TGTGCCAGCAGTGGAAGCGGGCAGAACACCGGGGAGCTGTTTTTT.

V usage is TRBV18 and J usage is TRBJ2-7; 7 nucleotides line up with TRBD2. V lost 0 bases and J lost 5; bases outside the gene matches: 4. CDR3 length: 14 residues. Germline values: CDR1 KGHSH, CDR2 LQKENI. This chain's CDR3 is CASSPPSRGDEQYF. The CDR3 DNA is TGTGCCAGCTCACCACCAAGTCGGGGGGACGAGCAGTACTTC.

The chain uses TRBV30 and TRBJ1-3; a possible D gene is TRBD1 (6 bases). Germline CDR1 GTSNPN, CDR2 SVGIG (reference sequence). The CDR3 has 15 residues. Trimming removed 5 bases from V and 4 bases from J, with 18 bases in between. The CDR3 coding sequence is TGTGCCTGGGGACAGTACTCAAGAGAAGGAAACACCATATATTTT. It translates to CAWGQYSREGNTIYF.

The rearrangement uses TRBV15 and TRBJ2-1, with D unresolved. The V end lost 5 bases, the J end lost 9 bases, and 5 bases lay between the germline ends. Germline assignment: CDR1 LNHNV and CDR2 YYDKDF (reference sequence). The CDR3 loop spans 10 amino acids. CDR3 sequence reads: CATSGPEQFF. The CDR3 DNA sequence: TGTGCCACCAGCGGGCCTGAGCAGTTCTTC.

The rearrangement links TRBV7-2 to TRBJ1-2; weak D call: TRBD1 (6 bases). Looked up from germline, CDR1 is SGHTA and CDR2 is FQGNSA. V lost 5 bases to trimming and J lost 2 bases, with 12 bases between them. This CDR3 is built from 14 residues. For the CDR3, the DNA is TGTGCCAGCAGCACTCGGACAGCCAACTATGGCTACACCTTC. Its protein product is CASSTRTANYGYTF.

A word on this clone: The sample holds other DNA sequences that translate to the same CDR3. The J gene is TRBJ2-5, the V gene TRBV19; a weak D match, TRBD1 (6 bases). Germline V gene data show CDR1 as LNHDA and CDR2 as SQIVND (reference sequence). V lost 6 bases and J lost 2, with 7 bases in between. This CDR3 has 12 amino acids. For the CDR3, the DNA is TGTGCCAGTAGGCAGGGGCAAGAGACCCAGTACTTC. Translated: CASRQGQETQYF.

CDR3 loop: CASSPLYLINYGYTF. Here the CDR3 DNA reads TGTGCCAGCAGCCCACTGTACTTGATTAACTATGGCTACACCTTC. V gene TRBV7-9 combines with J gene TRBJ1-2; D not certain. CDR1 is SEHNR and CDR2 is FQNEAQ in the germline V gene (reference sequence). Trimming took 5 bases from V and 1 from J, leaving 14 bases between them. The CDR3 length is 15 residues.

The V call is TRBV18, the J call TRBJ1-3, with D unclear. Germline V gives CDR1 KGHSH, CDR2 LQKENI. V was clipped by 3 bases and J by 3 bases, with 9 bases between them. There are 14 residues in the CDR3. This CDR3 is CASSPDGDGNTIYF. The DNA of the CDR3 is TGTGCCAGCTCACCCGACGGGGATGGAAACACCATATATTTT.

This clone was observed a handful of times. The rearrangement links TRBV7-2 to TRBJ2-1, with 13 positions matching TRBD2. V lost 4 bases and J lost 4; bases outside the gene matches: 10. This CDR3 is 18 amino acids long. CDR1 is SGHTA and CDR2 is FQGNSA in the germline V gene. In DNA, the CDR3 is TGTGCCAGCAGCTCCAGTGTACCGGGACTAGCGGGATACAATGAGCAGTTCTTC. It encodes CASSSSVPGLAGYNEQFF. Supplemented by reference TRBV7-2 and TRBJ2-1, the full variable domain reads GAGVSQSPSNKVTEKGKDVELRCDPISGHTALYWYRQSLGQGLEFLIYFQGNSAPDKSGLPSDRFSAERTGGSVSTLTIQRTQQEDSAVYLCASSSSVPGLAGYNEQFFGPGTRLTVL.